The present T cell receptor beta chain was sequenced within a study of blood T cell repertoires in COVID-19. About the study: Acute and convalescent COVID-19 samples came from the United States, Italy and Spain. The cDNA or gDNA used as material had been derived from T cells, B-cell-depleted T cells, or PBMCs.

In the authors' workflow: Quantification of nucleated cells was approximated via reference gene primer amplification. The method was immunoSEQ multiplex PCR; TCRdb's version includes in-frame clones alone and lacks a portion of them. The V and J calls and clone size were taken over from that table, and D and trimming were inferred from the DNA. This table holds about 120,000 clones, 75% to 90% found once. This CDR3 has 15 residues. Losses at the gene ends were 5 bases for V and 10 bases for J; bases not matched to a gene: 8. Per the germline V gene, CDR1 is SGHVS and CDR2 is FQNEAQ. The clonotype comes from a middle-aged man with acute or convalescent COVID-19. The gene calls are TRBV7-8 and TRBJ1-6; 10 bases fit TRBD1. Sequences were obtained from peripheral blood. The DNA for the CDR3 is TGTGCCAGCAGCCAACCAGGACAGGGGGGATCACCCCTCCACTTT. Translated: CASSQPGQGGSPLHF.